What follows are 28 T cell receptor beta chains derived from one specimen sequenced in a study of CD8+CD57+ T cells in acquired aplastic anemia. Genomic DNA provided the template from which TCR beta VDJ and CDR3 profiles were obtained. TCRdb re-derived calls from the reads in MiXCR, one entry per CDR3 protein. The table lists approximately 220,000 distinct CDR3 sequences, about 44% of them singletons. CD8+CD57+ cell expansion, shown by flow cytometry, had occurred in the patients selected for sequencing. Input material: sorted CD4+, CD8+, or CD8+CD57+ T cells (not recorded which) from PBMCs. These receptor sequences come from a human donor with aplastic anemia.

In this sample, this clonotype turned up once. The rearrangement joins TRBV4-1 to TRBJ1-1, with 8 bases identical to TRBD1. V shed 6 bases, J shed 0 bases, and the junction held 3 bases outside the gene matches. From germline, CDR1 is MGHRA and CDR2 YSYEKL. CDR3 length: 14 residues. CDR3 nucleotide sequence: TGCGCCAGCAGTCCCAGGGGGCTGAACACTGAAGCTTTCTTT. Protein product: CASSPRGLNTEAFF.

The sample holds a few counts of this clonotype. This sequence may be a read error, since a much larger clone differs from it by one base. The chain is built from TRBV7-9 and TRBJ2-2; 8 bases align to TRBD2. The length of the CDR3 is 13 residues. Germline-derived CDR1 and CDR2 are SEHNR and FQNEAQ (reference sequence). CDR3: CASSRGGTGKLFF. The CDR3 region has the DNA TGTGCCAGCAGCCGCGGGGGGACCGGGAAGCTGTTTTTT.

The chain links TRBV20-1 to TRBJ2-3; a weak D match, TRBD1 (6 bases). Deletions cut 0 bases from V and 1 base from J, with 17 bases between. Germline CDR1 DFQATT, CDR2 SNEGSKA (reference sequence). This CDR3 is built from 17 residues. The CDR3 spells CSARDPGGEKGTDTQYF. The CDR3 bases are TGCAGTGCTAGAGACCCTGGGGGCGAGAAGGGCACAGATACGCAGTATTTT.

The V call is TRBV7-3, the J call TRBJ1-3; no reliable D call. Trimming took 3 bases from V and 3 from J, leaving 6 bases between them. This CDR3 spans 13 amino acids. Germline CDR1 SGHTA, CDR2 FQGTGA. The DNA for the CDR3 is TGTGCCAGCAGCTTGCCCGGTGGAAACACCATATATTTT. This encodes CASSLPGGNTIYF.

V and J are TRBV20-1 and TRBJ2-3; 8 bases agree with TRBD2. The CDR3 consists of 14 residues. Germline trimming cut 1 base from V and 1 base from J; bases unmatched to any gene: 1. Germline V gene data show CDR1 as DFQATT and CDR2 as SNEGSKA (reference sequence). Here the CDR3 reads CSARASGRTDTQYF. In nucleotides, the CDR3 is TGCAGTGCTAGAGCTAGCGGGCGCACAGATACGCAGTATTTT.

About this clonotype: One end of the junction is discordant with germline, which a read error may explain. The rearrangement joins TRBV6-1 to TRBJ1-6; 9 positions agree with TRBD1. The CDR3 runs to 18 residues. Germline V gene lookup returns CDR1 MNHNS and CDR2 SASEGT. DNA for the CDR3: TGTGCCAGCAGTGAGGTCCTACAGGGGGCTTCCTATAATTCACCCCCCCACTTT. Translating it yields CASSEVLQGASYNSPPHF.

This clonotype showed up just once. The rearrangement uses TRBV7-2 and TRBJ1-6; possible D gene TRBD1, 5 bases. Germline V CDR1 and CDR2: SGHTA, FQGNSA. The CDR3 is 16 amino acids. With 1 base removed from V and 10 bases from J, the gap between germline ends came to 17 bases. In DNA, the CDR3 is TGTGCCAGCAGCTTAGTTGAGACTCATCGGGGCTCACCCCTCCACTTT. Translation gives CASSLVETHRGSPLHF.

This clonotype was seen once. This sequence joins TRBV7-9 and TRBJ1-5; perhaps TRBD1 as D (5 bases). This CDR3 contains 15 residues. With 6 bases removed from V and 6 bases from J, the gap between germline ends came to 18 bases. CDR1 and CDR2 (germline): SEHNR, FQNEAQ (reference sequence). The CDR3 protein is CASSPGGTGGQPQHF. CDR3 coding DNA: TGTGCCAGCAGTCCCGGGGGGACGGGGGGTCAGCCCCAGCATTTT.

This clonotype was counted many times. The chain carries TRBV14 and TRBJ1-1; the D gene is possibly TRBD1 (5 bases). Germline-derived CDR1 and CDR2 are SGHDN and FVKESK. The V gene lost 6 bases and the J gene lost 4 bases, with 21 bases spanning the gap. CDR3 length: 16 residues. The CDR3 spells CASRPSEGPWVTEAFF. In nucleotides, the CDR3 is TGTGCCAGCAGACCGTCAGAGGGGCCATGGGTCACTGAAGCTTTCTTT.

V and J are TRBV30 and TRBJ1-2; TRBD1 matches at 7 bases. CDR3 length: 12 residues. The V and J ends lost 8 bases and 6 bases, in that order; junction bases with no gene match: 9. CDR1 and CDR2 (germline): GTSNPN, SVGIG (reference sequence). The CDR3 reads CAHGQEKNGYTF. The CDR3 DNA reads TGTGCCCATGGACAGGAGAAGAATGGCTACACCTTC.

This clonotype turned up a few times. This chain joins TRBV4-1 and TRBJ2-1, with unresolved D. The V and J ends lost 2 bases and 4 bases respectively, with 9 bases between them. Germline V CDR1 and CDR2: MGHRA, YSYEKL. The CDR3 runs 14 residues. The CDR3 spells CASSQSLGYNEQFF. The CDR3 DNA reads TGCGCCAGCAGCCAATCTTTAGGGTACAATGAGCAGTTCTTC.

J is TRBJ2-3 and V is TRBV7-2, with TRBD1 as a possible D gene (5 bases). CDR3 length: 16 amino acids. Between the trimmed V and J ends, which lost 7 bases and 5 bases, there was a span of 22 bases. In germline, CDR1 is SGHTA, CDR2 FQGNSA. In DNA form, the CDR3 reads TGTGCCAGCACCCTAGTTGGACAATCGGCAGTAGATACGCAGTATTTT. Translating gives CASTLVGQSAVDTQYF.

V gene TRBV20-1 combines with J gene TRBJ2-2; D is unresolved. This CDR3 is built from 14 residues. V lost 1 base to trimming and J lost 6 bases, with 12 bases between them. Germline assignment: CDR1 DFQATT and CDR2 SNEGSKA (reference sequence). For the CDR3, the DNA is TGCAGTGCTAGAGGGGTCCGGAGCTCCGGGGAGCTGTTTTTT. Residues: CSARGVRSSGELFF.

This chain links TRBV4-3 with TRBJ2-7; D unresolved. Germline CDR1 reads LGHNA; CDR2 reads YSLEER. Trimming shortened V by 2 bases and J by 5 bases, and 10 bases separated the two germline ends. There are 13 residues in the CDR3. CDR3 protein: CASSQKITNEQYF. In DNA, the CDR3 is TGCGCCAGCAGCCAAAAAATCACGAACGAGCAGTACTTC.

This clonotype was detected many times. CDR3 sequence (DNA): TGTGCCACCAGCATCCAGACCGACAATGAGCAGTTCTTC. Its translation: CATSIQTDNEQFF. J is TRBJ2-1 and V is TRBV15; D call uncertain. The CDR3 spans 13 residues. The germline V and J ends were trimmed by 4 bases and 5 bases, with 9 bases remaining between them. Germline V gene lookup returns CDR1 LNHNV and CDR2 YYDKDF (reference sequence).

This clonotype was recorded at least ten times. The genes are TRBV20-1 and TRBJ2-7, with D perhaps matching TRBD1 (5 bases). The CDR3 runs to 15 residues. V was pared by 0 bases and J by 5 bases, with 17 bases between. The germline gives CDR1 DFQATT, CDR2 SNEGSKA (reference sequence). The CDR3 nucleotides read TGCAGTGCTAGAGATTGGCAGGGTGATGTCGACGAGCAGTACTTC. Amino acids: CSARDWQGDVDEQYF.

The rearrangement uses TRBV20-1 and TRBJ2-7, with unresolved D. The CDR3 has 13 residues. The V end was cut by 3 bases, the J end by 0 bases, with 9 bases between. Germline loops: CDR1 DFQATT, CDR2 SNEGSKA (reference sequence). CDR3 region: CSASYKSSYEQYF. Here the CDR3 DNA reads TGCAGTGCTAGTTACAAAAGCTCCTACGAGCAGTACTTC.

The chain has TRBV10-3 and TRBJ2-3, with TRBD2 matching 7 bases. V trimming: 10 bases; J trimming: 2 bases; junction bases outside the gene matches: 9. Per the germline V gene, CDR1 is ENHRY and CDR2 is SYGVKD. There are 14 residues in the CDR3. CDR3 residues: CATLADHSTDTQYF. In DNA form, the CDR3 reads TGTGCCACCCTAGCGGACCACTCCACAGATACGCAGTATTTT.

This clonotype was seen repeatedly, ten times or more. This chain uses TRBV9 with TRBJ2-1; either TRBD1 or TRBD2 may supply D (6 bases each). Trimming left V 0 bases short and J 4 bases short, with 11 bases between. From germline, CDR1 is SGDLS and CDR2 YYNGEE. The CDR3 is made up of 15 amino acids. The CDR3 nucleotides read TGTGCCAGCAGCGTAGAGGGGGGCCCTTACAATGAGCAGTTCTTC. Translating gives CASSVEGGPYNEQFF.

The chain is built from TRBV15 and TRBJ1-2; D gene ambiguous. Germline V CDR1 and CDR2: LNHNV, YYDKDF (reference sequence). Trimming cost V 5 bases and J 3 bases, with 13 bases left between them. The CDR3 is made up of 14 amino acids. CDR3 sequence: CATSPRSEDYGYTF. CDR3 bases: TGTGCCACCAGCCCCCGCAGTGAGGACTATGGCTACACCTTC.

The J gene is TRBJ1-1, the V gene TRBV6-5; D is uncertain. This CDR3 is built from 17 residues. Deletions cut 0 bases from V and 1 base from J, with 15 bases between. Germline V CDR1 and CDR2: MNHEY, SVGAGI. CDR3 sequence (DNA): TGTGCCAGCAGTTACTCGAATCCCGGTAAGCCGAACACTGAAGCTTTCTTT. Amino acids: CASSYSNPGKPNTEAFF.

This clonotype appeared many times. V usage is TRBV4-1 and J usage is TRBJ2-7, with D perhaps TRBD2 (6 bases). Trimming removed 0 bases from V and 5 bases from J, with 14 bases in between. The CDR3 totals 15 residues. CDR1 and CDR2 from the germline V gene are MGHRA and YSYEKL. The CDR3 region has the DNA TGCGCCAGCAGCCAAGATCGAGGAGGGCCGGACGAGCAGTACTTC. As protein: CASSQDRGGPDEQYF.

This sequence joins TRBV24-1 and TRBJ2-2, with TRBD1 identical over 9 bases. In germline, CDR1 is KGHDR, CDR2 SFDVKD. Unmatched junction bases numbered 6, after V lost 3 bases and J lost 5 bases. This CDR3 contains 16 residues. DNA of the CDR3: TGTGCCACCAGTGATACCAGACAGGGGGATACCGGGGAGCTGTTTTTT. Translated, it gives CATSDTRQGDTGELFF.

This clonotype was seen at least ten times. This chain links TRBV6-2 or TRBV6-3 with TRBJ2-7; D is uncertain. This CDR3 has 12 amino acids. Trimming removed 0 bases from V and 3 bases from J, with 3 bases in between. Germline V lookup: CDR1 MNHEY, CDR2 SVGEGT. This CDR3 is CASSYSLYEQYF. CDR3 nucleotide sequence: TGTGCCAGCAGTTACTCCCTCTACGAGCAGTACTTC.

J is TRBJ2-1 and V is TRBV6-1, with D maybe TRBD1 (6 bases). Germline V lookup: CDR1 MNHNS, CDR2 SASEGT. The CDR3 spans 14 residues. V was trimmed by 2 bases and J by 12 bases, leaving 17 bases between them. This chain's CDR3 is CASSETTGRDTQFF. In DNA form, the CDR3 reads TGTGCCAGCAGTGAAACGACAGGCCGAGATACGCAGTTCTTC.

To note about this clonotype: One base away lies a much larger clone, so this may be a sequencing read error. CDR3 bases: TGTGCCAGCAGCTGGAGGATGTACGAGCAGTTCTTC. Amino acid sequence: CASSWRMYEQFF. The gene calls are TRBV7-9 and TRBJ2-1; D possibly corresponds to TRBD2 (5 bases). The V end lost 4 bases, the J end lost 10 bases, and 11 bases lay between the germline ends. CDR3 length equals 12 residues. Germline-derived CDR1 and CDR2 are SEHNR and FQNEAQ (reference sequence).

Worth noting for this clonotype: A much larger clone lies one base from this, so it may be a read error. This chain connects TRBV20-1 to TRBJ1-3, with D uncertain. The germline V gene has CDR1 DFQATT and CDR2 SNEGSKA (reference sequence). V was clipped by 2 bases and J by 3 bases, with 5 bases between them. The CDR3 is 12 residues long. The CDR3 sequence: CSARLDGNTIYF. CDR3 in DNA: TGCAGTGCTAGACTTGATGGAAACACCATATATTTT.

The chain couples TRBV7-9 to TRBJ1-2; possibly TRBD1 for D (6 bases). The CDR3 spans 15 residues. Germline V gene sequence: CDR1 SEHNR, CDR2 FQNEAQ (reference sequence). The ends were cut back, 5 bases at V and 0 bases at J, with 13 bases in the middle. The CDR3 reads CASSVLDSTNYGYTF. CDR3 sequence (DNA): TGTGCCAGCAGCGTACTGGACAGCACTAACTATGGCTACACCTTC.